The 26 T cell receptor beta chains given below trace back to one sample, sequenced in a study of T cell repertoires in cytomegalovirus infection. TCRdb re-called the reads through MiXCR, storing one row per CDR3 protein. The sample lists a few hundred thousand distinct CDR3 sequences; 15% to 20% were seen once. The sequenced sample was PBMCs. Receptors were obtained from a human donor in good health (CMV status not recorded). Some clones in this sample may be carry-over from other donors' samples.

This clonotype occurred a few times. This chain links TRBV6-1 with TRBJ2-1; 8 nucleotides agree with TRBD2. V was clipped by 5 bases and J by 4 bases; unmatched bases: 10. The CDR3 covers 16 residues. Germline assignment: CDR1 MNHNS and CDR2 SASEGT. The CDR3 nucleotides are TGTGCCAGCAGTACCCCGGGGGGGGGGCGTTACAATGAGCAGTTCTTC. It encodes CASSTPGGGRYNEQFF.

The table lists this clonotype with a few counts. The J gene is TRBJ2-4, the V gene TRBV20-1, with D perhaps matching TRBD2 (5 bases). V lost 3 bases and J 4 bases, leaving 10 bases between the germline ends. The CDR3 length is 13 residues. The germline CDR1 and CDR2 sequences are DFQATT and SNEGSKA (reference sequence). CDR3 DNA: TGCAGTGCTAGTTTAGCGACGAAAAACATTCAGTACTTC. Translating gives CSASLATKNIQYF.

This clonotype was seen a handful of times. The chain links TRBV18 to TRBJ1-1; 8 bases match TRBD1. The CDR3 is 16 amino acids. Per germline, CDR1 KGHSH and CDR2 LQKENI. V was clipped by 3 bases and J by 3 bases; unmatched bases: 9. CDR3 nucleotide sequence: TGTGCCAGCTCACCTCTAGGACAGGGAGCGGACACTGAAGCTTTCTTT. Translated, it gives CASSPLGQGADTEAFF.

This clonotype was observed many times. The rearrangement uses TRBV7-9 and TRBJ1-2, with no clear D. The CDR3 runs 17 residues. With 1 base removed from V and 4 bases from J, the gap between germline ends came to 19 bases. CDR1 SEHNR and CDR2 FQNEAQ come from the germline V gene (reference sequence). The CDR3 reads CASSLEARSGRIYGYTF. DNA of the CDR3: TGTGCCAGCAGCTTAGAGGCTCGATCCGGGCGGATCTATGGCTACACCTTC.

This clonotype occurred many times. This chain uses TRBV6-6 with TRBJ1-1; D is uncertain. The length of the CDR3 is 12 residues. Per germline, CDR1 MNHNY and CDR2 SVGAGI (reference sequence). Trimming took off 6 bases at V and 7 bases at J, with 12 bases between the two ends. CDR3: CASRDPFGEAFF. The CDR3 DNA sequence: TGTGCCAGCAGGGATCCCTTTGGTGAAGCTTTCTTT.

The chain has TRBV10-3 and TRBJ2-5, with D uncertain. Trimming left V 2 bases short and J 1 base short, with 5 bases between. Per the germline V gene, CDR1 is ENHRY and CDR2 is SYGVKD. There are 13 residues in the CDR3. CDR3 residues: CAISEALQETQYF. CDR3 bases: TGTGCCATCAGTGAGGCGCTCCAAGAGACCCAGTACTTC.

This clonotype occurred many times. This rearrangement joins TRBV20-1 to TRBJ1-1; TRBD1 is a possible D gene (6 bases). The germline gives CDR1 DFQATT, CDR2 SNEGSKA (reference sequence). This CDR3 has 15 amino acids. V lost 3 bases, J lost 0 bases, and 14 bases lay in between. This CDR3 is CSASSRQEMNTEAFF. The CDR3 nucleotides are TGCAGTGCTAGTTCAAGACAGGAAATGAACACTGAAGCTTTCTTT.

There are many counts of this clonotype. The chain is built from TRBV7-2 and TRBJ2-5, with a tentative D call TRBD2 (6 bases). Per germline, CDR1 SGHTA and CDR2 FQGNSA. V lost 0 bases, J lost 5 bases, and 13 bases lay in between. This CDR3 is built from 15 residues. The CDR3 nucleotides read TGTGCCAGCAGCTTAGCTACAGGAGGGATTGAGACCCAGTACTTC. Protein product: CASSLATGGIETQYF.

This clonotype was found many times. This chain joins TRBV6-1 and TRBJ2-7, with 7 bases lining up with TRBD2. V dropped 3 bases and J dropped 5; count of bases not matched to a gene: 10. The germline V gene encodes CDR1 MNHNS and CDR2 SASEGT. This CDR3 has 15 amino acids. The CDR3 nucleotides read TGTGCCAGCAGTGAGGAACCGGGACTATTCCACGAGCAGTACTTC. Protein product: CASSEEPGLFHEQYF.

The sample holds one count of this clonotype. The chain combines TRBV6-2 or TRBV6-3 with TRBJ2-3; 9 nucleotides line up with TRBD1. The germline V gene encodes CDR1 MNHEY and CDR2 SVGEGT. The CDR3 sequence is 14 residues long. The V gene end was trimmed by 6 bases and the J gene end by 0 bases; junction bases not matched to a gene: 1. DNA of the CDR3: TGTGCCAGCAGGGGACAGGGAAGCACAGATACGCAGTATTTT. This translates into CASRGQGSTDTQYF.

The sample holds a few counts of this clonotype. The V gene is TRBV4-1, the J gene TRBJ2-7, with 9 bases that match TRBD1. With V trimmed by 5 bases and J by 6 bases, 8 bases remained unmatched. The CDR3 length is 14 residues. Germline CDR1 MGHRA, CDR2 YSYEKL. In DNA, the CDR3 is TGCGCCAGCAGCTTTTGGACAGGGGAGGCCGAGCAGTACTTC. Its translation: CASSFWTGEAEQYF.

A word on this clonotype: With a much larger clone just one base away, this may be a read error. The chain carries TRBV28 and TRBJ1-5, with 9 bases fitting TRBD1. CDR1 is MDHEN and CDR2 is SYDVKM in the germline V gene. This CDR3 is built from 17 residues. After removal of 6 bases from V and 7 bases from J, the junction contained 16 bases not matched to a gene. CDR3 loop: CASSHPWAGTGSQPQHF. The CDR3 nucleotides are TGTGCCAGCAGCCACCCATGGGCAGGGACAGGGTCACAGCCCCAGCATTTT.

To note about this clonotype: The conserved phenylalanine or tryptophan normally closing the CDR3 is absent here, so this likely arose from a read error. The limits of the CDR3 on the DNA are not certain, so only TCRdb's listed CDR3 is given. The J gene is TRBJ1-4, the V gene TRBV20-1; whether TRBD1, the table's D call, matches the DNA was not checked. Germline CDR1 is DFQATT and CDR2 is SNEGSKA (reference sequence). The CDR3 contains 13 residues when both ends are counted. CDR3 residues: CSATSGTGSDRGY.

Turning to this clonotype: At one end, the junction sequence differs from germline, possibly due to a read error. The rearrangement joins TRBV7-6 to TRBJ2-3; perhaps D is TRBD1 or TRBD2 (5 bases each). The CDR3 runs to 15 residues. The V gene's germline CDR1 is SGHVS and CDR2 FNYEAQ. DNA of the CDR3: TGTGCCAGCAGCTTAGGGTGGGGGAGCACAGATAAGCAGTATTTT. Protein sequence: CASSLGWGSTDKQYF.

J is TRBJ2-3 and V is TRBV12-5, with 9 positions matching TRBD2. The CDR3 has 15 residues. V shed 3 bases, J shed 3 bases, and the junction held 4 bases outside the gene matches. CDR1 and CDR2 from the germline V gene are LGHNT and FRNRAP. As DNA, the CDR3 is TGTGCTAGTGGTTTTGGTAGCGGGGGAACAGATACGCAGTATTTT. Translated: CASGFGSGGTDTQYF.

This clonotype was picked up a small number of times. The rearrangement links TRBV19 to TRBJ1-4; TRBD1 might be the D (5 bases). The CDR3 contains 18 residues. Per germline, CDR1 LNHDA and CDR2 SQIVND (reference sequence). V lost 9 bases and J 0 bases, leaving 23 bases between the germline ends. In DNA, the CDR3 is TGTGCCAGCCGGCAAGGCCTCCCCGGGGGTCCAACTAATGAAAAACTGTTTTTT. It encodes CASRQGLPGGPTNEKLFF. The full variable domain, its missing parts supplied by reference TRBV19 and TRBJ1-4, is DGGITQSPKYLFRKEGQNVTLSCEQNLNHDAMYWYRQDPGQGLRLIYYSQIVNDFQKGDIAEGYSVSREKKESFPLTVTSAQKNPTAFYLCASRQGLPGGPTNEKLFFGSGTQLSVL.

The table lists this clonotype with a few counts. The chain couples TRBV6-1 to TRBJ1-2; weak D call: TRBD1 (6 bases). CDR1 MNHNS and CDR2 SASEGT come from the germline V gene. Trimming removed 5 bases at V and 6 bases at J, with 22 bases between. CDR3 length: 16 amino acids. This CDR3 reads CASSPAPGRGLNGYTF. The DNA for the CDR3 is TGTGCCAGCAGTCCCGCTCCGGGAAGGGGGTTGAATGGCTACACCTTC.

The chain joins TRBV24-1 to TRBJ2-3; D gene uncertain. The CDR3 runs to 13 residues. Germline assignment: CDR1 KGHDR and CDR2 SFDVKD. Deletions cut 6 bases from V and 2 bases from J, with 8 bases between. CDR3 residues: CATSPRFTDTQYF. In DNA, the CDR3 is TGTGCCACCAGTCCTCGTTTCACAGATACGCAGTATTTT.

This rearrangement joins TRBV2 to TRBJ2-3; no clear D gene. CDR1 is SNHLY, CDR2 FYNNEI, per germline. The germline V and J ends were trimmed by 2 bases and 4 bases, with 10 bases remaining between them. The CDR3 is 14 amino acids. The CDR3 bases are TGTGCCAGCAGTGAAACGGCAGACCCAGATACGCAGTATTTT. Amino acids: CASSETADPDTQYF.

The chain has TRBV5-5 and TRBJ1-2; D ambiguous. CDR1 SGHKS and CDR2 YYEKEE come from the germline V gene (reference sequence). V was clipped by 0 bases and J by 8 bases, with 14 bases between them. This CDR3 contains 14 residues. The CDR3 DNA is TGTGCCAGCAGCTTGGAATCGCAACCCAACGGCTACACCTTC. It yields the protein CASSLESQPNGYTF.

This clonotype was seen repeatedly, ten times or more. The V call is TRBV7-2, the J call TRBJ1-3; D is unresolved. The CDR3 has 13 amino acids. The V end lost 5 bases, the J end lost 1 base, and 6 bases lay between the germline ends. Germline CDR1 reads SGHTA; CDR2 reads FQGNSA. The CDR3 is CASSEESGNTIYF. CDR3 bases: TGTGCCAGCAGCGAAGAATCTGGAAACACCATATATTTT.

This chain joins TRBV28 and TRBJ2-3; D is possibly TRBD1 (6 bases). The CDR3 loop spans 13 amino acids. Trimming took off 6 bases at V and 4 bases at J, with 11 bases between the two ends. The germline V gene has CDR1 MDHEN and CDR2 SYDVKM. Here the CDR3 reads CASRPQGPDTQYF. The CDR3 DNA is TGTGCCAGCAGACCACAGGGTCCAGATACGCAGTATTTT.

The sample holds a few counts of this clonotype. The rearrangement uses TRBV19 and TRBJ1-5; perhaps TRBD1 as D (6 bases). Per the germline V gene, CDR1 is LNHDA and CDR2 is SQIVND (reference sequence). CDR3 length equals 15 residues. V lost 8 bases to trimming and J lost 0 bases, with 14 bases between them. CDR3 amino acids: CASRRTGNSNQPQHF. CDR3 sequence (DNA): TGTGCCAGTCGCCGCACAGGGAATAGCAATCAGCCCCAGCATTTT.

CDR3 DNA sequence: TGTGCCATCAGTGAGTCCAGGGGGCCGGAGACCCAGTACTTC. Amino acid sequence: CAISESRGPETQYF. The chain joins TRBV10-3 to TRBJ2-5, with 8 nucleotides matching TRBD1. This CDR3 is built from 14 residues. Losses at the gene ends were 0 bases for V and 5 bases for J; bases not matched to a gene: 2. The germline V gene has CDR1 ENHRY and CDR2 SYGVKD.

CDR3 protein: CASSRPGREEAFF. The CDR3 region has the DNA TGTGCCAGCAGCCGACCCGGACGGGAAGAAGCTTTCTTT. V usage is TRBV5-4 and J usage is TRBJ1-1; no reliable D call. V was trimmed by 4 bases and J by 8 bases, leaving 15 bases between them. Germline V lookup: CDR1 SGHNT, CDR2 YYREEE (reference sequence). The CDR3 runs to 13 residues. Full variable domain (missing parts from reference TRBV5-4 and TRBJ1-1): ETGVTQSPTHLIKTRGQQVTLRCSSQSGHNTVSWYQQALGQGPQFIFQYYREEENGRGNFPPRFSGLQFPNYSSELNVNALELDDSALYLCASSRPGREEAFFGQGTRLTVV.

Ten or more counts support this clonotype. The chain links TRBV7-6 to TRBJ1-4; the match to TRBD1 covers 11 bases. The CDR3 is 16 amino acids. V shed 4 bases and J 6 bases; nucleotides not matched to a gene: 7. CDR1 is SGHVS, CDR2 FNYEAQ, per germline. CDR3 sequence: CASSSHPGQGDEKLFF. The CDR3, as DNA: TGTGCCAGCAGCTCCCACCCGGGACAGGGGGATGAAAAACTGTTTTTT.